This T cell receptor (beta chain) was profiled in a study of T cell responses to AZD1222 COVID-19 vaccine. This CDR3 region has 12 residues. Germline CDR1 and CDR2: LGHNA and YSLEER. V lost 3 bases, J lost 4 bases, and 6 bases lay in between. Points from the study as a whole: Nearly half of spike-specific TCRs reportedly target unmutated variant regions.

Measured with immunoSEQ multiplex PCR; TCRdb has only the in-frame clones, and not every one. Here the sample spans 110,000 or so clones, approximately 89% being singletons. With respect to this clone: The antigen remains unidentified.

The rearrangement links TRBV4-3 to TRBJ1-1; D ambiguous. The clonotype comes from an adult who received the AZD1222 COVID-19 vaccine. The sample here was peripheral blood, taken 28 days after the second AZD1222 dose. As DNA, the CDR3 is TGCGCCAGCAGCCAGAGCGGCACTGAAGCTTTCTTT. Residues: CASSQSGTEAFF.